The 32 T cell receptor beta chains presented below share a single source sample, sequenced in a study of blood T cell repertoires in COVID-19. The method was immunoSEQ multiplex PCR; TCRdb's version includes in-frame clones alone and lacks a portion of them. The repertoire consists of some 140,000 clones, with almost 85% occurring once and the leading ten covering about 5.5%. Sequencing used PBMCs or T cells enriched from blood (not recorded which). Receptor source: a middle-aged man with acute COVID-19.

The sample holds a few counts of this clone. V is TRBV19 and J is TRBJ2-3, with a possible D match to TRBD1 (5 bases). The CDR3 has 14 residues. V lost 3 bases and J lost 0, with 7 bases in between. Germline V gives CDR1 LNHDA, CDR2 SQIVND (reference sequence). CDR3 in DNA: TGTGCCAGTAGTATGGGGCGTAGCACAGATACGCAGTATTTT. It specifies CASSMGRSTDTQYF.

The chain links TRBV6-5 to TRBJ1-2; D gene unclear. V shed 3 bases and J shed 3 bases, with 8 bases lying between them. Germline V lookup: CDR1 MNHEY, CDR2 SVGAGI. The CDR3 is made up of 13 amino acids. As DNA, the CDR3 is TGTGCCAGCAGTTATCGGGAGGACTATGGCTACACCTTC. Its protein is CASSYREDYGYTF.

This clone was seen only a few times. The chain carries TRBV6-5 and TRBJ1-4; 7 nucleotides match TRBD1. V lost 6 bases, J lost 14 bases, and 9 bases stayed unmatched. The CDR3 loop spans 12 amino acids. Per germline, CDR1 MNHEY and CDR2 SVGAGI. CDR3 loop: CASRNDRDRLFF. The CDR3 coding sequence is TGTGCCAGCAGGAATGACAGGGATCGGCTGTTTTTT.

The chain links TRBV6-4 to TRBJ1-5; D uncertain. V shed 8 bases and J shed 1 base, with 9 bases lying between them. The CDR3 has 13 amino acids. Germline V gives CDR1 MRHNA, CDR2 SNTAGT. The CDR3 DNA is TGTGCCAGCTCAGCGGAGAGCAATCAGCCCCAGCATTTT. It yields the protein CASSAESNQPQHF.

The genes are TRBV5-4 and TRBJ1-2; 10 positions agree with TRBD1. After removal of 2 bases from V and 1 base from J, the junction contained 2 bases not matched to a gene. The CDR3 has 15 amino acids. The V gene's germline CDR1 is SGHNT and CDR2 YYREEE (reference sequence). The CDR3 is CASSFDRGRNYGYTF. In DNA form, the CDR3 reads TGTGCCAGCAGCTTTGACAGGGGGCGTAACTATGGCTACACCTTC.

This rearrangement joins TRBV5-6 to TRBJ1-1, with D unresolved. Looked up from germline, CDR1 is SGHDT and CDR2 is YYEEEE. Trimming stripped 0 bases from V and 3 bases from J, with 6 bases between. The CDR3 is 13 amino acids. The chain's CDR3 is CASSLARYTEAFF. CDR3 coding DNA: TGTGCCAGCAGCTTGGCGAGGTACACTGAAGCTTTCTTT.

CDR3 protein: CASKLAGTDTQYF. The CDR3 DNA sequence: TGTGCCAGCAAACTAGCGGGGACAGATACGCAGTATTTT. This chain connects TRBV6-5 to TRBJ2-3; 10 nucleotides agree with TRBD2. Germline-derived CDR1 and CDR2 are MNHEY and SVGAGI. V trimming: 7 bases; J trimming: 3 bases; junction bases outside the gene matches: 1. The CDR3 is 13 residues long.

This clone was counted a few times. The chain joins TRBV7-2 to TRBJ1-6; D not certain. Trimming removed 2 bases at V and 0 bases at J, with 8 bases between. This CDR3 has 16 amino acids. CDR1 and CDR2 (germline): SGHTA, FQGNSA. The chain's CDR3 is CASSLSWSSYNSPLHF. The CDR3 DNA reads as TGTGCCAGCAGCTTATCGTGGAGCTCCTATAATTCACCCCTCCACTTT.

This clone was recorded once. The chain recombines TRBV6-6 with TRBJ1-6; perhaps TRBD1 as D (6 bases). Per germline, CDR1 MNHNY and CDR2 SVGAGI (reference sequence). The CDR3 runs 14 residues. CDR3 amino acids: CGAGGGSYNSPLHF. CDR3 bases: TGTGGGGCGGGAGGGGGCTCCTATAATTCACCCCTCCACTTT.

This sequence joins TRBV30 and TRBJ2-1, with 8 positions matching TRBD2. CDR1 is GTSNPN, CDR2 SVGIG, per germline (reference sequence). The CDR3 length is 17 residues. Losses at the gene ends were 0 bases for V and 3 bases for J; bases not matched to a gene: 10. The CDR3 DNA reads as TGTGCCTGGAGTGTACCGGGAGGGGGTTTTCTCTACAATGAGCAGTTCTTC. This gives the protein CAWSVPGGGFLYNEQFF.

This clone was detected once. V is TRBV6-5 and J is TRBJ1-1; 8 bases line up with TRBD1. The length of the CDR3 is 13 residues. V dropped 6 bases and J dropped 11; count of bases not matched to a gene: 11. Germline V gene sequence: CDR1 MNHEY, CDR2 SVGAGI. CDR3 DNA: TGTGCCAGCAGGATGGACAGGGAAGGGCTGGCTTTCTTT. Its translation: CASRMDREGLAFF.

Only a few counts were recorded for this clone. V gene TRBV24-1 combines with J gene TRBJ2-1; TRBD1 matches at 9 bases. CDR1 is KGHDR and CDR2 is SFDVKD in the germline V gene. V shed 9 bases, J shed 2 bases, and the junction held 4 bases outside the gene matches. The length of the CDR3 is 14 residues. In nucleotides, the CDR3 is TGTGCCACCTCTACAGGGGGCCCCTACAATGAGCAGTTCTTC. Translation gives CATSTGGPYNEQFF.

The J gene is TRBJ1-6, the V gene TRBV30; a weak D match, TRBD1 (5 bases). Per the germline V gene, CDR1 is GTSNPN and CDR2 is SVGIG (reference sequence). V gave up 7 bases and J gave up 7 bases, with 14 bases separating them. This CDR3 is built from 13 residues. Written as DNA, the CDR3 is TGTGCCTCGACTTCGGGGGGGAATTCACCCCTCCACTTT. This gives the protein CASTSGGNSPLHF.

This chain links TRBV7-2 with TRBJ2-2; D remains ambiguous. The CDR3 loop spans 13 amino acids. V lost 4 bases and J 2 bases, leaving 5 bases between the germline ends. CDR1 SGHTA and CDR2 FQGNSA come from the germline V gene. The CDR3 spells CASSWSNTGELFF. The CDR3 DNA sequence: TGTGCCAGCAGCTGGAGTAACACCGGGGAGCTGTTTTTT.

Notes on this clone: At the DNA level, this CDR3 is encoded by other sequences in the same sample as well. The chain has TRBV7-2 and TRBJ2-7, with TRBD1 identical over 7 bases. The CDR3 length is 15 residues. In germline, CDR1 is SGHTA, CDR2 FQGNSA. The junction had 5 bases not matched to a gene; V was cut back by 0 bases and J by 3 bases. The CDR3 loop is CASSLAGTADYEQYF. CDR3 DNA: TGTGCCAGCAGCTTAGCGGGGACAGCTGACTACGAGCAGTACTTC. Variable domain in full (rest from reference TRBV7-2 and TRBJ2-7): GAGVSQSPSNKVTEKGKDVELRCDPISGHTALYWYRQSLGQGLEFLIYFQGNSAPDKSGLPSDRFSAERTGGSVSTLTIQRTQQEDSAVYLCASSLAGTADYEQYFGPGTRLTVT.

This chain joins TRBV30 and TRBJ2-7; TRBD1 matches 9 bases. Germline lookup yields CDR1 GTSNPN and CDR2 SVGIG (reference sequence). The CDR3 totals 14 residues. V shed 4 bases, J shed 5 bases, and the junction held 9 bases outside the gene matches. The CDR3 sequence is CAWNSGQGINEQYF. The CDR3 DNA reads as TGTGCCTGGAATTCGGGACAGGGTATCAACGAGCAGTACTTC.

CDR3 DNA sequence: TGTGCCAGCAGCTTCGGACAGGGGGTTCCAGAGACCCAGTACTTC. This encodes CASSFGQGVPETQYF. V is TRBV9 and J is TRBJ2-5; 10 nucleotides match TRBD1. The CDR3 totals 15 residues. Germline CDR1 is SGDLS and CDR2 is YYNGEE. The junction had 7 bases not matched to a gene; V was cut back by 4 bases and J by 4 bases.

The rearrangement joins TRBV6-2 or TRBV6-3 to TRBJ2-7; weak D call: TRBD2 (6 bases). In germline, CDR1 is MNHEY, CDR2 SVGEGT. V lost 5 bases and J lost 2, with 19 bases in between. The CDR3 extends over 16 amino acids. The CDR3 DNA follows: TGTGCCAGCAGTCCACCGAGAGTAGCGGCTACCTACGAGCAGTACTTC. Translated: CASSPPRVAATYEQYF.

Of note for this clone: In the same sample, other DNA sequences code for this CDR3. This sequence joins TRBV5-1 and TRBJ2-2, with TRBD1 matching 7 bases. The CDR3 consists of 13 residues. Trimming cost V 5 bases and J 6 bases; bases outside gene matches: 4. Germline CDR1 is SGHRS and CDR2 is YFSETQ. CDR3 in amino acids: CASSSTGAGELFF. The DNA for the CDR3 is TGCGCCAGCAGTTCTACAGGGGCCGGGGAGCTGTTTTTT.

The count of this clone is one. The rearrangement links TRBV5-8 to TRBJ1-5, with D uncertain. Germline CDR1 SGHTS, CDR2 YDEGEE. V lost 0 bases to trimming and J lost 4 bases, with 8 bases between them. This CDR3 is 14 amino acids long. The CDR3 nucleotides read TGTGCCAGCAGCTTGGGGGGAGCTAATCAGCCCCAGCATTTT. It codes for CASSLGGANQPQHF.

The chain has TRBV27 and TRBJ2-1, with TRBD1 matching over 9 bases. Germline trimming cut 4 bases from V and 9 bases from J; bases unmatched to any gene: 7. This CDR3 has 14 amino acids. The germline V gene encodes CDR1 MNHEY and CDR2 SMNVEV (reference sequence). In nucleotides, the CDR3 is TGTGCCAGCAGTTCGCCGGGACAGGGATTTGAGCAGTTCTTC. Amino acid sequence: CASSSPGQGFEQFF.

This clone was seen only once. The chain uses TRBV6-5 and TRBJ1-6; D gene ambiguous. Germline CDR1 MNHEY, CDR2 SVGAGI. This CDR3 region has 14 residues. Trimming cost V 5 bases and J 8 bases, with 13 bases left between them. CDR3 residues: CASSRTLNHSPLHF. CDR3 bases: TGTGCCAGCAGTCGGACTCTTAACCATTCACCCCTCCACTTT.

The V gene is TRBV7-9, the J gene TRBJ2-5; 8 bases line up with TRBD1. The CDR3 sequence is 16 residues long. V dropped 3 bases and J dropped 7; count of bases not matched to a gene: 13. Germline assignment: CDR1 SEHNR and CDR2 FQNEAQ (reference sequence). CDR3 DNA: TGTGCCAGCAGCTTTCAGGGGGCCATTTCAGGGGGGACCCAGTACTTC. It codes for CASSFQGAISGGTQYF.

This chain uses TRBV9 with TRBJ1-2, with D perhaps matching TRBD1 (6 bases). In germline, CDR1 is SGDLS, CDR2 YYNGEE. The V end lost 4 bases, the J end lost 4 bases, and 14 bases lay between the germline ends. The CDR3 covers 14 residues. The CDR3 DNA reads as TGTGCCAGCAGCCCTAGGGGGATCGGCTATGGCTACACCTTC. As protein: CASSPRGIGYGYTF.

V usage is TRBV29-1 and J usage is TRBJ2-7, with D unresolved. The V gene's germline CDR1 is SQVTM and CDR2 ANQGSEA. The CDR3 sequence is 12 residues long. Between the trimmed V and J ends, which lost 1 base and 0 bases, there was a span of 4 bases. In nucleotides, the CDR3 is TGCAGCGTTGAAGTCAACTCCTACGAGCAGTACTTC. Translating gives CSVEVNSYEQYF.

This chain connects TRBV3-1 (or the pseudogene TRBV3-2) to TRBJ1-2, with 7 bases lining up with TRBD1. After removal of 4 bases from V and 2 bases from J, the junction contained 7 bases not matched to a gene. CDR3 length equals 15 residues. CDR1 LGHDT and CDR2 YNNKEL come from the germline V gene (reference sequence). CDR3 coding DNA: TGTGCCAGCAGCCTAAACGCGACAGGGAACTATGGCTACACCTTC. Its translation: CASSLNATGNYGYTF.

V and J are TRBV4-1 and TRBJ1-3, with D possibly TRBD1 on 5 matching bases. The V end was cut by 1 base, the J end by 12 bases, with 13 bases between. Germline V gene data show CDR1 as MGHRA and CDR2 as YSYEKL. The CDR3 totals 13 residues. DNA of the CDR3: TGCGCCAGCAGCCAAGGCATTGGGGCTGGCATATATTTT. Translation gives CASSQGIGAGIYF.

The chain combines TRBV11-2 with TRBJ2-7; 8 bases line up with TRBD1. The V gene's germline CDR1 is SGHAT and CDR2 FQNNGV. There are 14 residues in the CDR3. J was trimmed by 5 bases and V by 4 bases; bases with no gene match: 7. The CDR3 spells CASSSEDRVHEQYF. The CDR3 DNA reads TGTGCCAGCAGCTCTGAGGACAGGGTTCACGAGCAGTACTTC.

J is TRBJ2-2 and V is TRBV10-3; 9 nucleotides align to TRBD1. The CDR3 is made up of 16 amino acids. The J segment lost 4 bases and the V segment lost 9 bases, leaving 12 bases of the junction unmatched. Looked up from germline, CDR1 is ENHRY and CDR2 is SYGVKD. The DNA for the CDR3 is TGTGCCATACCTGCATACGGGACAGGGTCCACCGGGGAGCTGTTTTTT. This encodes CAIPAYGTGSTGELFF.

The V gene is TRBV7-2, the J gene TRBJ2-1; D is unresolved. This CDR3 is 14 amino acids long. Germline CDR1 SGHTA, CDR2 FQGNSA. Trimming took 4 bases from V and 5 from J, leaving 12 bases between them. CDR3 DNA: TGTGCCAGCAGCTGGGCAGGTATCGACAATGAGCAGTTCTTC. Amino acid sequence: CASSWAGIDNEQFF.

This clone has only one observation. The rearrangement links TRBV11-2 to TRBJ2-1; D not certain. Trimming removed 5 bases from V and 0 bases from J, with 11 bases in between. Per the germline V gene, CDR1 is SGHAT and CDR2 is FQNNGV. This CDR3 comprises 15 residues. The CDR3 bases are TGTGCCAGCAGCCCCCCAGCGCGCTCCTACAATGAGCAGTTCTTC. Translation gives CASSPPARSYNEQFF.

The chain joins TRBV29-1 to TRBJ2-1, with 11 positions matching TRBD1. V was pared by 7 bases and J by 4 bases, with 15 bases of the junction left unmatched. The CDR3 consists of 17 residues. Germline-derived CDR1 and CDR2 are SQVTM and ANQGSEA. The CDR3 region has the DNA TGCAGCGCCCTTGAACCCTTAGGACAGGGGGCATACAATGAGCAGTTCTTC. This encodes CSALEPLGQGAYNEQFF.